One and the same sample provided the 2 T cell receptor beta chains below, sequenced in a study of blood T cell repertoires in COVID-19. The repertoire was sequenced with immunoSEQ multiplex PCR; TCRdb's copy has only in-frame clones and lacks some. The data show 350,000 to 400,000 clones, approximately 86% seen once. Sequenced sample: peripheral blood. These receptors were collected from a woman aged 55-70 years with COVID-19, enrolled during active disease.

In the case of this clone: Other DNA sequences in this specimen translate into the identical CDR3. V and J are TRBV11-3 and TRBJ1-1, with a tentative D call TRBD1 (5 bases). The CDR3 has 13 residues. From germline, CDR1 is SGHNT and CDR2 YENEEA. Trimming took off 3 bases at V and 1 base at J, with 6 bases between the two ends. The chain's CDR3 is CASSLGGNTEAFF. DNA for the CDR3: TGTGCCAGCAGCTTGGGGGGGAACACTGAAGCTTTCTTT.

This chain links TRBV11-2 with TRBJ2-7, with 11 bases lining up with TRBD2. The CDR3 contains 15 residues. With 1 base clipped from V and 1 base from J, the junction kept 0 bases outside the gene matches. The germline CDR1 and CDR2 sequences are SGHAT and FQNNGV. The CDR3 spells CASSLGLAGSYEQYF. CDR3 in DNA: TGTGCCAGCAGCTTAGGACTAGCGGGATCCTACGAGCAGTACTTC.